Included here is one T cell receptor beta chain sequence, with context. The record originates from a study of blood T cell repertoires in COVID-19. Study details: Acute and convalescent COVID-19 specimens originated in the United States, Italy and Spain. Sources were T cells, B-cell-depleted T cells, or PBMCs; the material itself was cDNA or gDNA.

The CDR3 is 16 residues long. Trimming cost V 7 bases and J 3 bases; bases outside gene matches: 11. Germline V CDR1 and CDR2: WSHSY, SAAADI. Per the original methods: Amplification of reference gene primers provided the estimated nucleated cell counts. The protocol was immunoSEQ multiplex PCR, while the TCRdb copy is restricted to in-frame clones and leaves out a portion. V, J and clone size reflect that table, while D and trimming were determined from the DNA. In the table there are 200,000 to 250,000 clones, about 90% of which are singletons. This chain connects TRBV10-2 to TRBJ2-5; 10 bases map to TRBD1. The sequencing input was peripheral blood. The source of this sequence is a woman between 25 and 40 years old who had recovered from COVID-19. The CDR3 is CASTGRGQGRKETQYF. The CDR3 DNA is TGCGCCAGCACCGGTAGGGGACAGGGGAGGAAAGAGACCCAGTACTTC.